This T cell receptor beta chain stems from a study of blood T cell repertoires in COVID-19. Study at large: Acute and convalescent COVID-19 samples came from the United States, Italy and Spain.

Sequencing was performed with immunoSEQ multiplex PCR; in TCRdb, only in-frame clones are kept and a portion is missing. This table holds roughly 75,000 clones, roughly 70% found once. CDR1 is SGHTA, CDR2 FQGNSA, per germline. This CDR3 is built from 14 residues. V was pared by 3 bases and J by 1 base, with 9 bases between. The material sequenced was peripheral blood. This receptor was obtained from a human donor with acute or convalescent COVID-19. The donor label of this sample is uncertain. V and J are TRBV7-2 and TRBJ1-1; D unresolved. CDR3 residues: CASSLRAGNTEAFF. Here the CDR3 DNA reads TGTGCCAGCAGCTTGAGGGCGGGGAACACTGAAGCTTTCTTT. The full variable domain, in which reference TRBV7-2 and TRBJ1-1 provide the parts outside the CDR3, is GAGVSQSPSNKVTEKGKDVELRCDPISGHTALYWYRQSLGQGLEFLIYFQGNSAPDKSGLPSDRFSAERTGGSVSTLTIQRTQQEDSAVYLCASSLRAGNTEAFFGQGTRLTVV.